The T cell receptor (beta chain) described here comes from a study of blood T cells in healthy people across ages. The overall study: Capture via template switching afforded approximately one barcoded beta molecule per two T cells.

Germline values: CDR1 MNHEY, CDR2 SVGEGT. The V segment lost 5 bases and the J segment 4 bases; nucleotides outside the gene matches: 7. This CDR3 has 14 residues. Each sample yielded at least 6 micrograms of PBMC total RNA. Overall study results and limits: Donor CMV status, an unknown factor, possibly confounded changes in expanded clonotypes.

Comments on this clonotype: As yet, its antigen is unknown.

Together with a sample-barcoded 5' primer, a J-beta primer mix was included in a second PCR lasting 7 to 11 cycles. TCRdb called the 5' RACE reads again in MiXCR, with one record for every CDR3 protein. The sample records about 800,000 distinct CDR3 sequences, 55% to 75% being singletons. The material sequenced was blood. The TCR sequence derives from a man aged 25 to 40 in good health. This chain links TRBV6-2 or TRBV6-3 with TRBJ1-2, with 7 bases lining up with TRBD1. This CDR3 reads CASSTGTASYGYTF. The DNA for the CDR3 is TGTGCCAGCAGTACCGGGACAGCTAGCTATGGCTACACCTTC.